These T cell receptor beta chains were read from a single sample in a study of response to subunit inactivated influenza vaccine. Each CDR3 protein gets one entry after TCRdb re-called the RT-PCR reads with MiXCR. The sample lists almost 250,000 distinct CDR3 sequences, 9% to 15% occurring once. This specimen was non-naive T cells sorted from PBMCs, taken around two weeks before vaccination. These receptors were obtained from a man aged 45-60 years who received an inactivated influenza vaccine. Both conserved end residues are part of each CDR3. Fields, in order: D gene, V gene, J gene, clone size, CDR3 DNA, CDR3 protein. A D gene is named only where the DNA matches it firmly. Clone size is stated in some rows and not others, as once, few, many or a class when expanded.

d_gene: .
v_gene: TRBV3-1
j_gene: TRBJ2-7
abundance: few
CDR3nt: TGTGCCAGCAGCCGTTTGGGGGAGCAGCAGTACTTC
CDR3aa: CASSRLGEQQYF

d_gene: .
v_gene: TRBV6-2/TRBV6-3
j_gene: TRBJ2-2
abundance: few
CDR3nt: TGTGCCAGCAGTTACTCGGGCCCGGGACTCTCGAACACCGGGGAGCTGTTTTTT
CDR3aa: CASSYSGPGLSNTGELFF

d_gene: TRBD2
v_gene: TRBV7-2
j_gene: TRBJ2-1
abundance: many
CDR3nt: TGTGCCAGCAGCTTAGTTGTTATGACTAGCGGCAATGAGCAGTTCTTC
CDR3aa: CASSLVVMTSGNEQFF

d_gene: TRBD1
v_gene: TRBV20-1
j_gene: TRBJ2-3
abundance: once
CDR3nt: TGCAGTGCTAGAGATTACGGGACAGGGGTCTCAGATACGCAGTATTTT
CDR3aa: CSARDYGTGVSDTQYF

d_gene: .
v_gene: TRBV19
j_gene: TRBJ1-1
abundance: few
CDR3nt: TGTGCCAGTACCTGGATCACTGAAGCTTTCTTT
CDR3aa: CASTWITEAFF

d_gene: .
v_gene: TRBV3-1
j_gene: TRBJ1-1
abundance: many
CDR3nt: TGTGCCAGCAAACGAGGTGCCGTGAACACTGAAGCTTTCTTT
CDR3aa: CASKRGAVNTEAFF

d_gene: .
v_gene: TRBV12-3/TRBV12-4
j_gene: TRBJ2-7
abundance: .
CDR3nt: TGTGCCAGCAGTAAGGCTGGGACCCCACCCCCCTACGAGCAGTACTTC
CDR3aa: CASSKAGTPPPYEQYF

d_gene: TRBD2
v_gene: TRBV24-1
j_gene: TRBJ2-3
abundance: .
CDR3nt: TGTGCCACCAGTGATTCCCGGATAGCGGGGCTCACAGATACGCAGTATTTT
CDR3aa: CATSDSRIAGLTDTQYF

d_gene: .
v_gene: TRBV14
j_gene: TRBJ2-1
abundance: many
CDR3nt: TGTGCCAGCAGCCTAGGACGGAGAGGGGGCAATGAGCAGTTCTTC
CDR3aa: CASSLGRRGGNEQFF

d_gene: .
v_gene: TRBV7-2
j_gene: TRBJ1-1
abundance: .
CDR3nt: TGTGCCAGCAGCTTAAATGCCGGTCTGAACACTGAAGCTTTCTTT
CDR3aa: CASSLNAGLNTEAFF

d_gene: .
v_gene: TRBV10-1
j_gene: TRBJ2-7
abundance: many
CDR3nt: TGCGCCAGCAGTCCCGGGCTCTACGAGCAGTACTTC
CDR3aa: CASSPGLYEQYF

d_gene: TRBD1
v_gene: TRBV12-3/TRBV12-4
j_gene: TRBJ1-5
abundance: few
CDR3nt: TGTGCCAGCAGTGCCCGACAGGGGAATCAGCCCCAGCATTTT
CDR3aa: CASSARQGNQPQHF

d_gene: .
v_gene: TRBV4-1
j_gene: TRBJ2-7
abundance: .
CDR3nt: TGCGCCAGCAGCCAAGACTCGGCCGTTTACGAGCAGTACTTC
CDR3aa: CASSQDSAVYEQYF

d_gene: TRBD1
v_gene: TRBV11-1
j_gene: TRBJ2-7
abundance: .
CDR3nt: TGTGCCAGCAGCTTGGACAGGGGGACCTACGAGCAGTACTTC
CDR3aa: CASSLDRGTYEQYF

d_gene: TRBD1
v_gene: TRBV25-1
j_gene: TRBJ1-2
abundance: few
CDR3nt: TGTGCCAGCAGTGCATTGACTTCCGGGACAGGAGCCTATGGCTACACCTTC
CDR3aa: CASSALTSGTGAYGYTF

d_gene: TRBD1
v_gene: TRBV5-1
j_gene: TRBJ2-7
abundance: many
CDR3nt: TGTGCCAGCAGTTTTGGGACAGGGGGTTACGAGCAGTACTTC
CDR3aa: CASSFGTGGYEQYF

d_gene: .
v_gene: TRBV11-2
j_gene: TRBJ2-7
abundance: .
CDR3nt: TGTGCCAGCAGCCTATCGGAGGGGGGTCCATACGAGCAGTACTTC
CDR3aa: CASSLSEGGPYEQYF

d_gene: .
v_gene: TRBV12-3/TRBV12-4
j_gene: TRBJ1-1
abundance: .
CDR3nt: TGTGCCAGCAGTCCCCCCGGGGTCGGAGCTTTCTTT
CDR3aa: CASSPPGVGAFF

d_gene: TRBD1
v_gene: TRBV12-3/TRBV12-4
j_gene: TRBJ1-2
abundance: .
CDR3nt: TGTACCATCAGTTTCCATGGACAGGGGCACTCTAACTATGGCTACACCTTC
CDR3aa: CTISFHGQGHSNYGYTF

d_gene: TRBD2
v_gene: TRBV7-2
j_gene: TRBJ2-1
abundance: many
CDR3nt: TGTGCCAGCAGCTTAGATGGACTAGCGGTAAATGAGCAGTTCTTC
CDR3aa: CASSLDGLAVNEQFF

d_gene: TRBD2
v_gene: TRBV6-2/TRBV6-3
j_gene: TRBJ2-7
abundance: .
CDR3nt: TGTGCCAGCAGTCCCATGGTGGCCCTAGCGGTAAGCTCCTACGAGCAGTACTTC
CDR3aa: CASSPMVALAVSSYEQYF

d_gene: .
v_gene: TRBV24-1
j_gene: TRBJ2-1
abundance: few
CDR3nt: TGTGCCACCAGTGATTTGTATGAGGGAACCAATGAGCAGTTCTTC
CDR3aa: CATSDLYEGTNEQFF

d_gene: TRBD1
v_gene: TRBV7-8
j_gene: TRBJ2-3
abundance: .
CDR3nt: TGTGCCAGCAGCTCAGAACAGGGGGCTTTGGTAGATACGCAGTATTTT
CDR3aa: CASSSEQGALVDTQYF

d_gene: .
v_gene: TRBV27
j_gene: TRBJ2-7
abundance: few
CDR3nt: TGTGCCAGCAGTGTTCCGTCTCCCTACGAGCAGTACTTC
CDR3aa: CASSVPSPYEQYF

d_gene: .
v_gene: TRBV30
j_gene: TRBJ2-3
abundance: .
CDR3nt: TGTGCCTGGAGTGTATCCGGGAGCACAGATACGCAGTATTTT
CDR3aa: CAWSVSGSTDTQYF

d_gene: TRBD2
v_gene: TRBV29-1
j_gene: TRBJ2-2
abundance: .
CDR3nt: TGCAGCGTAGGATTCCTAGCGGGAGGGCCCGGGGAGCTGTTTTTT
CDR3aa: CSVGFLAGGPGELFF

d_gene: .
v_gene: TRBV28
j_gene: TRBJ1-5
abundance: few
CDR3nt: TGTGCCAGCAGCACACCGGGGGGTCAGCCCCAGCATTTT
CDR3aa: CASSTPGGQPQHF

d_gene: .
v_gene: TRBV6-5
j_gene: TRBJ1-6
abundance: many
CDR3nt: TGTGCCAGCAGTTTAATACAAGACAATTCACCCCTCCACTTT
CDR3aa: CASSLIQDNSPLHF

d_gene: .
v_gene: TRBV20-1
j_gene: TRBJ1-4
abundance: .
CDR3nt: TGCAGTGCTAGATCCCCGGGTTCCACTAATGAAAAACTGTTTTTT
CDR3aa: CSARSPGSTNEKLFF

d_gene: TRBD1
v_gene: TRBV20-1
j_gene: TRBJ2-7
abundance: few
CDR3nt: TGCAGTGCTTCCGGGACAGGACAAACCTACGAGCAGTACTTC
CDR3aa: CSASGTGQTYEQYF

d_gene: TRBD2
v_gene: TRBV27
j_gene: TRBJ2-3
abundance: few
CDR3nt: TGTGCCAGCAGTTTACTAGCGGGAACAGATACGCAGTATTTT
CDR3aa: CASSLLAGTDTQYF

d_gene: .
v_gene: TRBV29-1
j_gene: TRBJ1-1
abundance: many
CDR3nt: TGCAGCGCCGGGGGGGCAGGGGCCCCGAACACTGAAGCTTTCTTT
CDR3aa: CSAGGAGAPNTEAFF

d_gene: .
v_gene: TRBV18
j_gene: TRBJ2-7
abundance: .
CDR3nt: TGTGCCAGCTCACCACCTCGGCGTGGACAGTCCTACGAGCAGTACTTC
CDR3aa: CASSPPRRGQSYEQYF

d_gene: TRBD2
v_gene: TRBV6-2/TRBV6-3
j_gene: TRBJ2-5
abundance: .
CDR3nt: TGTGCCAGCAGTTCCGGGACTAGCGGGGTTCAAGAGACCCAGTACTTC
CDR3aa: CASSSGTSGVQETQYF

d_gene: TRBD1
v_gene: TRBV19
j_gene: TRBJ2-7
abundance: .
CDR3nt: TGTGCCAGTAAAGAGGGACAGAACGAGCAGTACTTC
CDR3aa: CASKEGQNEQYF